This TCR beta chain was profiled in a study of T cells in Graves' hyperthyroidism and ophthalmopathy. Study conclusions and caveats: Researchers found most expanded thyroid clonotypes above 0.001 in blood as well. For ophthalmopathy, model prediction preceded onset by a median about 6 months.

This clonotype was found many times. Its antigen is not known. Template material for amplifying TCR beta CDR3 regions consisted of RNA transcripts. First-round RT-PCR targeting the TCR CDR3 was performed with the HTBI primer set. TCRdb re-derived calls from the multiplex PCR reads in MiXCR, one entry per CDR3 protein. The table shows under 300,000 distinct CDR3 sequences, with 12% to 15% occurring only once. Germline V CDR1 and CDR2: SGHAT, FQDESV (reference sequence). V shed 3 bases and J 5 bases; nucleotides not matched to a gene: 17. The CDR3 loop spans 18 amino acids. A patient was excluded if there was uncontrolled infection, other autoimmune disease, pregnancy or lactation. Around 9.8 ml fresh peripheral blood yielded the PBMCs.

Sequencing used blood. This TCR came from a woman in her forties or fifties with Graves' hyperthyroidism that later progressed to Graves' ophthalmopathy. The chain uses TRBV11-1 and TRBJ2-7; TRBD1 matches at 9 bases. DNA for the CDR3: TGTGCCAGCAGCTTTAAATATCGCACCTGGACAGGGGATAACGAGCAGTACTTC. This translates into CASSFKYRTWTGDNEQYF.